This T cell receptor (beta chain) was retrieved from a study of shared T cell receptors in the human thymus. Assay used: immunoSEQ multiplex PCR; TCRdb lists only in-frame clones, some missing. Here the sample spans around 340,000 clones, roughly 94% being singletons. J gave up 5 bases and V 2 bases, and 11 bases lay outside the gene matches. The CDR3 spans 16 residues. Germline CDR1 reads LGHNA; CDR2 reads YNFKEQ. The J gene is TRBJ2-7, the V gene TRBV4-2; TRBD2 matches at 8 bases. The material sequenced was thymocytes. The TCR comes from a human donor. The CDR3 spells CASSQPQAGDVHEQYF. The DNA of the CDR3 is TGTGCCAGCAGCCAACCCCAAGCGGGAGACGTACACGAGCAGTACTTC.